These 2 T cell receptor beta chains share one sample of origin, sequenced in a study of T cells in Graves' hyperthyroidism and ophthalmopathy. The TCR beta CDR3 regions underwent amplification using RNA transcripts as the source. A set of HTBI primers served as the primers for a first-round RT-PCR of the TCR CDR3. TCRdb itself ran the multiplex PCR reads through MiXCR, one entry per CDR3 protein. This table holds roughly 380,000 distinct CDR3 sequences, approximately 15% found once. Source material: blood. The receptors originated from a woman in her fifties or sixties with Graves' hyperthyroidism.

The chain uses TRBV20-1 and TRBJ1-2; D not certain. V was trimmed by 1 base and J by 2 bases, leaving 5 bases between them. CDR1 DFQATT and CDR2 SNEGSKA come from the germline V gene (reference sequence). The CDR3 totals 12 residues. The CDR3 protein is CSARVQNYGYTF. The CDR3 DNA follows: TGCAGTGCTAGAGTACAAAACTATGGCTACACCTTC.

Ten or more counts support this clonotype. V usage is TRBV24-1 and J usage is TRBJ2-1; D perhaps matches TRBD1 (6 bases). Deletions cut 4 bases from V and 4 bases from J, with 13 bases between. Per germline, CDR1 KGHDR and CDR2 SFDVKD. CDR3 length: 15 amino acids. The CDR3 sequence is CATSDRDNFYNEQFF. Written as DNA, the CDR3 is TGTGCCACCAGTGACAGGGACAACTTTTACAATGAGCAGTTCTTC.